This T cell receptor beta chain was sequenced during a study of blood T cell repertoires in COVID-19. Patients of the Seattle cohort, enrolled during active infection, were followed longitudinally. Data came from immunoSEQ multiplex PCR; TCRdb stores just in-frame clones and leaves some out. The sample lists about 170,000 clones; less than 85% were seen once. Input material: peripheral blood. The clonotype originates from a woman aged 40 to 55 with COVID-19, enrolled during active disease.

CDR3 sequence: CASSLGGQSRLREKLFF. Written as DNA, the CDR3 is TGTGCCAGCAGCTTAGGGGGGCAGAGCAGGCTGAGAGAAAAACTGTTTTTT. J is TRBJ1-4 and V is TRBV7-9; D is possibly TRBD1 (6 bases). Trimming removed 1 base at V and 8 bases at J, with 20 bases between. The V gene's germline CDR1 is SEHNR and CDR2 FQNEAQ (reference sequence). CDR3 length equals 17 residues.